Presented here are 29 T cell receptor beta chains from one specimen sequenced in a study of T cells after yellow fever vaccination. Each CDR3 protein is one row after TCRdb ran MiXCR on the 5' RACE reads. The sample holds 99,000 or so distinct CDR3 sequences; approximately 5.5% are singletons and the top ten take roughly 41%. Sequences were derived from CD8+ T cells sorted from PBMCs, sampled 10 days after the yellow fever booster vaccination. The receptor set was obtained from a man between 18 and 29 years old who received the YFV17D yellow fever vaccine.

This clonotype was seen more than once but under ten times. The rearrangement links TRBV5-5 to TRBJ2-7; D unresolved. The CDR3 spans 14 residues. Germline lookup yields CDR1 SGHKS and CDR2 YYEKEE (reference sequence). V was shortened by 0 bases and J by 4 bases, with 11 bases between the two germline ends. CDR3 sequence reads: CASSLAELPYEQYV. CDR3 DNA sequence: TGTGCCAGCAGCTTGGCTGAACTCCCATACGAGCAGTACGTC.

This clonotype has ten or more counts. This sequence joins TRBV5-5 and TRBJ2-2; possibly TRBD1 for D (6 bases). This CDR3 spans 15 amino acids. Germline-derived CDR1 and CDR2 are SGHKS and YYEKEE (reference sequence). The V gene lost 1 base and the J gene lost 0 bases, with 7 bases spanning the gap. The CDR3 DNA reads TGTGCCAGCAGCTTGTGGGGGCCGAACACCGGGGAGCTGTTTTTT. Translated, it gives CASSLWGPNTGELFF.

This clonotype was found a few times. The chain uses TRBV6-5 and TRBJ1-1; D remains ambiguous. The length of the CDR3 is 14 residues. CDR1 and CDR2 (germline): MNHEY, SVGAGI. The V end lost 5 bases, the J end lost 0 bases, and 10 bases lay between the germline ends. CDR3: CASSKPDMNTEAFF. CDR3 DNA sequence: TGTGCCAGCAGTAAACCAGATATGAACACTGAAGCTTTCTTT.

At least ten counts were recorded for this clonotype. This chain connects TRBV2 to TRBJ2-1, with D perhaps TRBD1 or TRBD2 (6 bases each). Trimming took 2 bases from V and 7 from J, leaving 15 bases between them. Germline V CDR1 and CDR2: SNHLY, FYNNEI. CDR3 length equals 15 residues. The CDR3 region is CASSEKGGSVNEQFF. CDR3 sequence (DNA): TGTGCCAGCAGTGAAAAGGGGGGCAGTGTGAATGAGCAGTTCTTC. Variable domain in full (rest from reference TRBV2 and TRBJ2-1): EPEVTQTPSHQVTQMGQEVILRCVPISNHLYFYWYRQILGQKVEFLVSFYNNEISEKSEIFDDQFSVERPDGSNFTLKIRSTKLEDSAMYFCASSEKGGSVNEQFFGPGTRLTVL.

Note on this clonotype: Its ends do not fully match the called genes, so a read error is possible. The rearrangement uses TRBV6-5 and TRBJ2-1; 8 bases align to TRBD2. The CDR3 sequence is 13 residues long. Germline assignment: CDR1 MNHEY and CDR2 SVGAGI. The CDR3 DNA reads TGTGCCAGCAGTTACGGCGGGGGGAATGAGCAGGTCTTC. Translated, it gives CASSYGGGNEQVF.

This sequence joins TRBV5-1 and TRBJ2-7; D is undetermined. Trimming took 2 bases from V and 5 from J, leaving 17 bases between them. Germline V gene sequence: CDR1 SGHRS, CDR2 YFSETQ. This CDR3 has 15 amino acids. CDR3 sequence reads: CASSLYDGGSHEQYF. The CDR3 coding sequence is TGCGCCAGCAGCTTATACGATGGCGGTTCCCACGAGCAGTACTTC.

The V and J genes are TRBV5-1 and TRBJ2-5; TRBD1 aligns across 7 bases. Per the germline V gene, CDR1 is SGHRS and CDR2 is YFSETQ. The CDR3 contains 16 residues. Unmatched junction bases numbered 8, after V lost 2 bases and J lost 1 base. CDR3 loop: CASSFGQEYPQETQYF. The CDR3 DNA is TGCGCCAGCAGCTTTGGACAGGAATACCCCCAAGAGACCCAGTACTTC.

This clonotype was picked up many times. The chain carries TRBV29-1 and TRBJ2-1, with D maybe TRBD2 (7 bases). Trimming left V 3 bases short and J 5 bases short, with 11 bases between. This CDR3 is built from 13 residues. Germline CDR1 is SQVTM and CDR2 is ANQGSEA. CDR3 sequence reads: CSVDGGADNEQFF. The CDR3, as DNA: TGCAGCGTTGATGGGGGGGCGGACAATGAGCAGTTCTTC.

The chain joins TRBV10-3 to TRBJ2-1; the match to TRBD1 covers 8 bases. CDR1 is ENHRY, CDR2 SYGVKD, per germline. With V trimmed by 8 bases and J by 8 bases, 8 bases remained unmatched. This CDR3 comprises 13 residues. The CDR3 reads CAIAGQGGDEQFF. The CDR3 DNA sequence: TGTGCCATCGCCGGACAGGGAGGTGATGAGCAGTTCTTC.

The chain carries TRBV7-3 and TRBJ2-3; a possible D gene is TRBD1 (6 bases). Germline assignment: CDR1 SGHTA and CDR2 FQGTGA. V gave up 5 bases and J gave up 0 bases, with 18 bases separating them. The CDR3 loop spans 17 amino acids. This CDR3 reads CASSGEQGTTSTDTQYF. Written as DNA, the CDR3 is TGTGCCAGCAGCGGTGAACAGGGAACGACTAGCACAGATACGCAGTATTTT.

This chain uses TRBV28 with TRBJ2-3; D gene unclear. The CDR3 contains 17 residues. Trimming took off 5 bases at V and 0 bases at J, with 18 bases between the two ends. Germline V lookup: CDR1 MDHEN, CDR2 SYDVKM. CDR3 amino acids: CASSPLAEGFSTDTQYF. In nucleotides, the CDR3 is TGTGCCAGCAGTCCCCTCGCGGAAGGCTTCAGCACAGATACGCAGTATTTT.

The J gene is TRBJ2-7, the V gene TRBV28, with 10 positions matching TRBD1. The CDR3 runs 16 residues. Trimming took 5 bases from V and 2 from J; bases not matched to a gene: 9. Germline V gene data show CDR1 as MDHEN and CDR2 as SYDVKM. CDR3 sequence (DNA): TGTGCCAGCAGTGGCGGTCGGGGGACAGGGGCCTACGAGCAGTACGTC. It codes for CASSGGRGTGAYEQYV.

This sequence joins TRBV19 and TRBJ1-1; D uncertain. The CDR3 covers 14 residues. Germline V gene data show CDR1 as LNHDA and CDR2 as SQIVND (reference sequence). V was clipped by 3 bases and J by 4 bases, with 12 bases between them. In DNA, the CDR3 is TGTGCCAGTAGTATTTTCGACCAGAGCACTGAAGCTTTCTTT. Translation gives CASSIFDQSTEAFF.

This sequence joins TRBV11-2 and TRBJ2-7; D is unclear. V gave up 4 bases and J gave up 2 bases, with 12 bases separating them. This CDR3 comprises 14 residues. CDR1 and CDR2 (germline): SGHAT, FQNNGV. DNA of the CDR3: TGTGCCAGCAGCTCTTTGGCAGTGCCCTACGAGCAGTACTTC. Translation: CASSSLAVPYEQYF.

The genes are TRBV7-9 and TRBJ2-3; D possibly corresponds to TRBD2 (5 bases). CDR3 length: 15 amino acids. The V gene lost 4 bases and the J gene lost 1 base, with 12 bases spanning the gap. Germline lookup yields CDR1 SEHNR and CDR2 FQNEAQ (reference sequence). This CDR3 reads CASSYPGTRTDTQYF. The DNA of the CDR3 is TGTGCCAGCAGCTACCCGGGAACTCGCACAGATACGCAGTATTTT.

This clonotype was observed many times. This chain joins TRBV7-3 and TRBJ2-1, with D possibly matching TRBD2 (5 bases). There are 13 residues in the CDR3. V lost 1 base, J lost 8 bases, and 9 bases lay in between. Germline CDR1 and CDR2: SGHTA and FQGTGA. CDR3 loop: CASSLREKDEQFF. The CDR3 nucleotides are TGTGCCAGCAGCTTAAGGGAGAAGGATGAGCAGTTCTTC.

This clonotype was picked up many times. The rearrangement links TRBV6-2 or TRBV6-3 to TRBJ1-5; maybe TRBD1 (6 bases). This CDR3 has 14 residues. V was shortened by 6 bases and J by 4 bases, with 13 bases between the two germline ends. The germline gives CDR1 MNHEY, CDR2 SVGEGT. The CDR3 region has the DNA TGTGCCAGCAGCTCGACAGGTGGGAATCAGCCCCAGCATTTT. Its protein product is CASSSTGGNQPQHF.

This chain uses TRBV7-6 with TRBJ2-3; 7 positions agree with TRBD2. The germline CDR1 and CDR2 sequences are SGHVS and FNYEAQ. The CDR3 is 14 amino acids. V lost 4 bases and J lost 6; bases outside the gene matches: 7. CDR3 amino acids: CASSSGGGVDTQYF. The CDR3 nucleotides are TGTGCCAGCAGCTCGGGAGGCGGGGTGGATACGCAGTATTTT.

This clonotype was picked up many times. The chain employs TRBV9 and TRBJ2-7; 7 bases map to TRBD1. Germline assignment: CDR1 SGDLS and CDR2 YYNGEE. This CDR3 is 12 amino acids long. The V segment lost 8 bases and the J segment 1 base; nucleotides outside the gene matches: 3. The CDR3 bases are TGTGCCAGACAGGGGCCTTCCTACGAGCAGTACTTC. It codes for CARQGPSYEQYF. The full variable domain, completed using reference TRBV9 and TRBJ2-7, is DSGVTQTPKHLITATGQRVTLRCSPRSGDLSVYWYQQSLDQGLQFLIQYYNGEERAKGNILERFSAQQFPDLHSELNLSSLELGDSALYFCARQGPSYEQYFGPGTRLTVT.

This clonotype was counted many times. In DNA form, the CDR3 reads TGTGCCAGCAGTCCGACGGTTACCTACGAGCAGTACTTC. Amino acids: CASSPTVTYEQYF. This sequence joins TRBV27 and TRBJ2-7; D unresolved. The CDR3 covers 13 residues. Germline V CDR1 and CDR2: MNHEY, SMNVEV (reference sequence). V was clipped by 5 bases and J by 2 bases, with 10 bases between them.

This chain links TRBV5-6 with TRBJ2-7, with TRBD1 identical over 8 bases. Germline CDR1 reads SGHDT; CDR2 reads YYEEEE. The CDR3 sequence is 16 residues long. V was pared by 2 bases and J by 5 bases, with 12 bases of the junction left unmatched. The CDR3 nucleotides read TGTGCCAGCAGCTTATACGGACAGGGTTTAGGAGACGAGCAGTACGTC. Its protein product is CASSLYGQGLGDEQYV.

This clonotype was counted many times. This chain joins TRBV7-3 and TRBJ2-1, with 10 bases that match TRBD2. This CDR3 has 15 amino acids. V lost 1 base and J lost 4; bases outside the gene matches: 1. Germline lookup yields CDR1 SGHTA and CDR2 FQGTGA. This chain's CDR3 is CASSLKAGGYNEQFF. The CDR3 DNA sequence: TGTGCCAGCAGCTTAAAAGCGGGGGGGTACAATGAGCAGTTCTTC.

This clonotype was seen more than once but under ten times. The rearrangement links TRBV5-4 to TRBJ2-1, with D perhaps matching TRBD2 (7 bases). The CDR3 is 15 amino acids. The ends were cut back, 8 bases at V and 6 bases at J, with 21 bases in the middle. The germline V gene encodes CDR1 SGHNT and CDR2 YYREEE (reference sequence). CDR3 in amino acids: CASELGGHRRNEQFF. CDR3 bases: TGTGCCAGTGAGTTGGGGGGGCACCGACGCAATGAGCAGTTCTTC.

The table lists this clonotype with a few counts. The rearrangement joins TRBV2 to TRBJ1-2; D unclear. V lost 4 bases to trimming and J lost 3 bases, with 9 bases between them. CDR3 length: 13 amino acids. CDR1 is SNHLY, CDR2 FYNNEI, per germline. CDR3 in amino acids: CASSGSEYYGYTF. The CDR3 region has the DNA TGTGCCAGCAGTGGGTCAGAGTACTATGGCTACACCTTC.

This clonotype was seen ten or more times. The chain uses TRBV27 and TRBJ2-7; possibly TRBD1 or TRBD2 for D (6 bases each). The CDR3 is 17 residues long. Germline V CDR1 and CDR2: MNHEY, SMNVEV (reference sequence). Trimming cost V 1 base and J 1 base, with 17 bases left between them. CDR3 in DNA: TGTGCCAGCAGTTTATTGGGCGCGGGACATAAATCCTACGAGCAGTACTTC. Amino acid sequence: CASSLLGAGHKSYEQYF.

This clonotype was picked up many times. The V and J genes are TRBV10-2 and TRBJ2-7; 8 bases align to TRBD2. After removal of 4 bases from V and 9 bases from J, the junction contained 11 bases not matched to a gene. The CDR3 totals 14 residues. Germline V gene sequence: CDR1 WSHSY, CDR2 SAAADI. The CDR3 DNA follows: TGCGCCAGCAGTGGTGGACTAGCCTTATTAGTGCAGTACTTC. It specifies CASSGGLALLVQYF.

This clonotype occurred a few times. The chain is built from TRBV7-8 and TRBJ2-1; 10 nucleotides match TRBD2. V lost 4 bases, J lost 7 bases, and 10 bases stayed unmatched. The CDR3 is 16 amino acids. CDR1 is SGHVS, CDR2 FQNEAQ, per germline. The CDR3: CASSSPRLAGDNEQFF. In DNA form, the CDR3 reads TGTGCCAGCAGCTCACCCCGCCTAGCGGGGGATAATGAGCAGTTCTTC.

The V and J genes are TRBV20-1 and TRBJ2-7, with unresolved D. Germline values: CDR1 DFQATT, CDR2 SNEGSKA (reference sequence). The V gene lost 3 bases and the J gene lost 4 bases, with 10 bases spanning the gap. CDR3 length: 12 amino acids. The CDR3 sequence: CSASGTEYEQYV. For the CDR3, the DNA is TGCAGTGCTAGCGGCACCGAATACGAGCAGTACGTC.

This clonotype was counted ten times or more. The V gene is TRBV14, the J gene TRBJ2-1; D unresolved. The V gene lost 1 base and the J gene lost 4 bases, with 5 bases spanning the gap. Germline V gives CDR1 SGHDN, CDR2 FVKESK. The CDR3 covers 13 residues. The CDR3 coding sequence is TGTGCCAGCAGCCAAGCGAGTTACAATGAGCAGTTCTTC. Its translation: CASSQASYNEQFF.